This T cell receptor (beta chain) comes out of a study of shared clonotypes between healthy human individuals. Study findings and constraints: Shared clonotypes: roughly 4.7% naive CD4, roughly 4% naive CD8, about 2.5% memory CD4, over 0.3% memory CD8. Rarefaction showed that sequencing of sorted subsets was incomplete (despite large depth).

Germline lookup yields CDR1 ENHRY and CDR2 SYGVKD. The CDR3 length is 15 residues. Trimming shortened V by 4 bases and J by 2 bases, and 14 bases separated the two germline ends. The repertoire was sequenced with immunoSEQ multiplex PCR; TCRdb's copy has only in-frame clones and lacks some. Of about 380,000 clones listed, about 96% are singletons. With regard to this clone: Its antigen is unidentified.

Sequencing was carried out using memory CD8+ T cells sorted from blood. Subset in this sample: CD45RO+ cells pooled with CCR7-negative TemRA cells. The receptor was derived from a man aged 30-40 years in good health. The rearrangement links TRBV10-3 to TRBJ2-5, with D perhaps given as TRBD1 or TRBD2 (6 bases each). The DNA for the CDR3 is TGTGCCATCAGTGGAATGAGGGGGGCGCAAGAGACCCAGTACTTC. Translation gives CAISGMRGAQETQYF.